The entry that follows covers one T cell receptor (beta chain) sequence. Its antigen remains unidentified. The assay was immunoSEQ multiplex PCR, and TCRdb's table has in-frame clones only and misses some. The sample yields 150,000 or so clones, less than 90% seen once. The data derive from a study of T cell responses to AZD1222 COVID-19 vaccine. Study-level results: Among the donors, most were white British and more were female, and clonal diversity was possibly underestimated. The study identified only six AZD1222 recipients as seropositive at baseline. Repertoire sampling was restricted to post-peak T cell response timepoints. Per reports, nearly half of all spike-specific TCRs target regions that are unmutated in variants.

The CDR3 extends over 14 amino acids. CDR1 LGHNA and CDR2 YSLEER come from the germline V gene. Trimming cost V 0 bases and J 1 base, with 6 bases left between them. This material consisted of peripheral blood, taken on day 0 of MenACWY control vaccination. The V gene is TRBV4-3, the J gene TRBJ1-1; D is ambiguous. The sequence came from an adult in good health. The CDR3 bases are TGCGCCAGCAGCCAAGATTTGGGGAACACTGAAGCTTTCTTT. It translates to CASSQDLGNTEAFF.